Each of the 15 T cell receptor beta chains below was sequenced from the same sample in a study of blood T cell repertoires in COVID-19. TCRdb's copy holds only in-frame clones and misses some; the assay was immunoSEQ multiplex PCR. The sample carries about 110,000 clones, roughly 91% recorded once. The sequenced sample consisted of peripheral blood. Every receptor here comes from a woman aged 45 to 65 with acute or convalescent COVID-19.

This chain links TRBV11-2 with TRBJ1-4, with D possibly being TRBD1 (5 bases). The germline V gene has CDR1 SGHAT and CDR2 FQNNGV. The CDR3 has 13 residues. The ends were cut back, 3 bases at V and 12 bases at J, with 14 bases in the middle. The CDR3 DNA follows: TGTGCCAGCAGCTTTAAAGGGGACTCCCAACTGTTTTTT. Residues: CASSFKGDSQLFF.

This clone was seen a few times. The chain couples TRBV21-1 to TRBJ2-7; the listed D gene, TRBD1, was not tested against the DNA. TRBV21-1 is annotated as a pseudogene. The CDR3 covers 15 residues. The CDR3 DNA is TGTGCCAGCAGCGGCGGGACAGATTACGACCCCGAGCAGTACTTC. Protein product: CASSGGTDYDPEQYF.

The chain links TRBV18 to TRBJ2-7; 8 bases line up with TRBD1. The V gene's germline CDR1 is KGHSH and CDR2 LQKENI. The CDR3 consists of 14 residues. J lost 4 bases, V lost 3 bases, and 5 bases had no gene match. The CDR3 DNA sequence: TGTGCCAGCTCACCGCAACAGGGGGAGTACGAGCAGTACTTC. It codes for CASSPQQGEYEQYF.

V and J are TRBV7-2 and TRBJ1-5; the D is unclear. The germline V and J ends were trimmed by 5 bases and 3 bases, with 14 bases remaining between them. Germline CDR1 reads SGHTA; CDR2 reads FQGNSA. The CDR3 spans 15 residues. This CDR3 reads CASSEPSYPNQPQHF. As DNA, the CDR3 is TGTGCCAGCAGCGAGCCCTCTTACCCCAATCAGCCCCAGCATTTT.

The CDR3 region is CASSLEREVKLFF. CDR3 nucleotide sequence: TGTGCCAGCAGCTTGGAGCGGGAGGTGAAGCTGTTTTTT. J is TRBJ2-2 and V is TRBV7-2; the match to TRBD2 covers 9 bases. V shed 3 bases and J 12 bases; nucleotides not matched to a gene: 5. The germline CDR1 and CDR2 sequences are SGHTA and FQGNSA. The CDR3 covers 13 residues.

The sample holds one count of this clone. The chain has TRBV12-3 or TRBV12-4 and TRBJ1-4; D unclear. The CDR3 has 13 amino acids. V lost 5 bases, J lost 8 bases, and 12 bases lay in between. CDR3 bases: TGTGCCAGCAGTCCACGGACTGGCGAAAAACTGTTTTTT. Translation: CASSPRTGEKLFF.

The rearrangement links TRBV2 to TRBJ2-2; 10 bases align to TRBD2. Germline V gene data show CDR1 as SNHLY and CDR2 as FYNNEI. The CDR3 consists of 15 residues. The V and J ends lost 6 bases and 5 bases, in that order; junction bases with no gene match: 6. Written as DNA, the CDR3 is TGTGCCAGCAGGGAGCGGGAGGGCCAGACCGGGGAGCTGTTTTTT. Translated, it gives CASREREGQTGELFF.

This clone was seen a handful of times. The chain joins TRBV3-1 (or the pseudogene TRBV3-2) to TRBJ2-2, with 8 bases lining up with TRBD1. There are 16 residues in the CDR3. CDR1 is LGHDT, CDR2 YNNKEL, per germline (reference sequence). Unmatched junction bases numbered 3, after V lost 2 bases and J lost 1 base. This CDR3 reads CASSQRDRGNTGELFF. The DNA of the CDR3 is TGTGCCAGCAGCCAAAGAGACAGGGGGAACACCGGGGAGCTGTTTTTT.

The CDR3 region has the DNA TGTGCCAGCAGTCCCCCCCGGGGTCTCCCCGGGGAGCTGTTTTTT. Translation: CASSPPRGLPGELFF. The chain carries TRBV28 and TRBJ2-2; D perhaps matches TRBD2 (5 bases). The CDR3 is made up of 15 amino acids. CDR1 MDHEN and CDR2 SYDVKM come from the germline V gene. Trimming took off 5 bases at V and 6 bases at J, with 16 bases between the two ends.

The chain recombines TRBV29-1 with TRBJ2-3, with 10 bases identical to TRBD2. CDR1 and CDR2 (germline): SQVTM, ANQGSEA. Trimming at V came to 6 bases and at J to 2 bases, leaving 5 bases not matched to a gene. The CDR3 contains 14 residues. As DNA, the CDR3 is TGCAGCGTGGCACTAGCGGGACACACAGATACGCAGTATTTT. It codes for CSVALAGHTDTQYF.

The genes are TRBV19 and TRBJ2-7; 8 nucleotides align to TRBD1. The CDR3 is made up of 14 amino acids. Per germline, CDR1 LNHDA and CDR2 SQIVND (reference sequence). J was trimmed by 2 bases and V by 6 bases; bases with no gene match: 6. The CDR3, as DNA: TGTGCCAGTAGCACCGACAGGGGAGCCTACGAGCAGTACTTC. Protein: CASSTDRGAYEQYF.

V and J are TRBV15 and TRBJ1-1; a possible D gene is TRBD1 (5 bases). The germline CDR1 and CDR2 sequences are LNHNV and YYDKDF (reference sequence). With 3 bases removed from V and 1 base from J, the gap between germline ends came to 6 bases. The CDR3 runs to 13 residues. The CDR3 bases are TGTGCCACCAGCAGGACAGCGAACACTGAAGCTTTCTTT. Translated: CATSRTANTEAFF.

V gene TRBV2 combines with J gene TRBJ2-7, with TRBD1 matching 7 bases. Germline assignment: CDR1 SNHLY and CDR2 FYNNEI. Trimming took 5 bases from V and 13 from J; bases not matched to a gene: 11. The CDR3 covers 12 residues. The CDR3 bases are TGTGCCAGCAGTTTAACCCGGGACAGATCATACTTC. Amino acid sequence: CASSLTRDRSYF.

This clone was seen a few times. The genes are TRBV5-1 and TRBJ2-7, with a tentative D call TRBD1 (5 bases). The CDR3 totals 13 residues. The V end lost 4 bases, the J end lost 2 bases, and 10 bases lay between the germline ends. Germline loops: CDR1 SGHRS, CDR2 YFSETQ. CDR3 in DNA: TGCGCCAGCAGCCGTCAGGGTACCTACGAGCAGTACTTC. It codes for CASSRQGTYEQYF.

This chain uses TRBV5-5 with TRBJ2-3; D gene uncertain. V shed 4 bases and J shed 0 bases, with 6 bases lying between them. CDR1 is SGHKS and CDR2 is YYEKEE in the germline V gene (reference sequence). The CDR3 totals 13 residues. The CDR3 protein is CASSIFSTDTQYF. CDR3 coding DNA: TGTGCCAGCAGCATCTTTAGCACAGATACGCAGTATTTT.